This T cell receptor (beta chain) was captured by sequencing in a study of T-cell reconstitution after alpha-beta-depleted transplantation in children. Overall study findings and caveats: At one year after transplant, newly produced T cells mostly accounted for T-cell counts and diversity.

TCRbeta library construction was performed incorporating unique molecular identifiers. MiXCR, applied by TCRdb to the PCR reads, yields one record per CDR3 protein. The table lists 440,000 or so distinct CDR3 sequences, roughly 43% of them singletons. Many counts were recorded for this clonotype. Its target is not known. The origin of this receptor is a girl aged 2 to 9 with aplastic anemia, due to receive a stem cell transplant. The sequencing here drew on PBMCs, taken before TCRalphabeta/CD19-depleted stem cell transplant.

The CDR3 DNA sequence: TGTGCCAGCAGTTTCCCAGGGGCTTTTAGCTCCTACGAGCAGTACTTC. It encodes CASSFPGAFSSYEQYF. V and J are TRBV28 and TRBJ2-7; weak D call: TRBD1 (6 bases). Trimming took 3 bases from V and 0 from J, leaving 15 bases between them. The germline gives CDR1 MDHEN, CDR2 SYDVKM. The CDR3 sequence is 16 residues long.